The rows below give T cell receptor beta chains drawn from one sample of a study of cytomegalovirus exposure and HLA in healthy donors. Data came from immunoSEQ multiplex PCR; TCRdb stores just in-frame clones and leaves some out. The sample holds some 120,000 clones, over 70% seen once. Sequenced sample: PBMCs. The receptors derive from a young woman in good health and CMV-seronegative. The CDR3 runs from the conserved cysteine through the conserved F or W. D genes are given only for firm matches. Some rows have no size entry. The others give once, few or many, or a class for an expanded clone.

size | J | D | V | DNA | CDR3
. | TRBJ2-1 | . | TRBV9 | TGTGCCAGCAGCACAGGAGCGAATGAGCAGTTCTTC | CASSTGANEQFF
. | TRBJ1-2 | . | TRBV10-3 | TGTGCCATCAGTGAAGACGACAGGATCCACTATGGCTACACCTTC | CAISEDDRIHYGYTF
. | TRBJ1-1 | . | TRBV7-9 | TGTGCCAGCAGCTTAGGTTTCGGGGCTGAAGCTTTCTTT | CASSLGFGAEAFF
. | TRBJ2-7 | . | TRBV2 | TGTGCCAGCAGTGACTCGTGGACAGAGAACACCTACGAGCAGTACTTC | CASSDSWTENTYEQYF
. | TRBJ2-5 | . | TRBV6-5 | TGTGCCAGCAGTTTCGGAGGGACCCAGTACTTC | CASSFGGTQYF
. | TRBJ2-1 | TRBD1 | TRBV19 | TGTGCCAGTAAAGAGCTGGGACAGGGGCCTAACAATGAGCAGTTCTTC | CASKELGQGPNNEQFF
. | TRBJ1-5 | . | TRBV27 | TGTGCCATTGCAAGGGGAGGCGGGGGCAATCAGCCCCAGCATTTT | CAIARGGGGNQPQHF
. | TRBJ1-5 | . | TRBV18 | TGTGCCAGCTCACCCCAGGGCAATCAGCCCCAGCATTTT | CASSPQGNQPQHF
few | TRBJ2-5 | . | TRBV6-5 | TGTGCCAGCAGTCAGGGTAGAAAGACCCAGTACTTC | CASSQGRKTQYF
. | TRBJ1-1 | . | TRBV5-1 | TGCGCCAGCAGCTGGGATCGCGGGGGAGGGACTGAAGCTTTCTTT | CASSWDRGGGTEAFF
few | TRBJ2-6 | . | TRBV27 | TGTGCCAGCAGTGACATAGTCTCTGGGGCCAACGTCCTGACTTTC | CASSDIVSGANVLTF
. | TRBJ1-5 | . | TRBV6-5 | TGTGCCAGCAAGGACAGCTATAGCAATCAGCCCCAGCATTTT | CASKDSYSNQPQHF
. | TRBJ1-5 | . | TRBV7-9 | TGTGCCAGCAGCCTCCAGGGGATAGGAAATCAGCCCCAGCATTTT | CASSLQGIGNQPQHF
. | TRBJ2-7 | . | TRBV5-1 | TGCGCCAGCAGCTTCACTAGTAACGAGCAGTACTTC | CASSFTSNEQYF
few | TRBJ1-1 | . | TRBV7-9 | TGTGCCAGCAGCCCCGGGATACCTGAAGCTTTCTTT | CASSPGIPEAFF
once | TRBJ1-5 | . | TRBV30 | TGTGCCTGGAGAGTCGGGAGCAATCAGCCCCAGCATTTT | CAWRVGSNQPQHF
. | TRBJ1-6 | . | TRBV27 | TGTGCCAGCAGTTTCCCTAATAATTCACCCCTCCACTTT | CASSFPNNSPLHF
. | TRBJ2-2 | TRBD2 | TRBV9 | TGTGCCAGCAGCCAATATGGGACTACCGTCCCCGGGGAGCTGTTTTTT | CASSQYGTTVPGELFF
few | TRBJ1-1 | . | TRBV30 | TGTGCCTGGAGTCGACAGTCGAACACTGAAGCTTTCTTT | CAWSRQSNTEAFF
. | TRBJ2-7 | . | TRBV4-1 | TGCGCCAGCAGCCAAGCGGAGGGCAGGGCGCCCGAGCAGTACTTC | CASSQAEGRAPEQYF
few | TRBJ1-2 | . | TRBV19 | TGTGCCAGTAGTATGTCAGGGACTAAAGGCTACACCTTC | CASSMSGTKGYTF
few | TRBJ2-7 | TRBD2 | TRBV5-1 | TGCGCCAGCAGCTCGGGACTAGCGGGGACCTACGAGCAGTACTTC | CASSSGLAGTYEQYF
. | TRBJ1-5 | . | TRBV10-3 | TGTGCCATCAGTGAGTATGCAGGTCAGCCCCAGCATTTT | CAISEYAGQPQHF
. | TRBJ1-1 | TRBD1 | TRBV5-4 | TGTGCCAGCAGCGCTACCCCCGACAGGGTAAGCACTGAAGCTTTCTTT | CASSATPDRVSTEAFF
few | TRBJ1-1 | . | TRBV5-4 | TGTGCCAGCAGCTCGACAGTGAACACTGAAGCTTTCTTT | CASSSTVNTEAFF
. | TRBJ2-1 | TRBD2 | TRBV5-1 | TGCGCCAGCAGACTTAGCGGGAGAGTCGATGAGCAGTTCTTC | CASRLSGRVDEQFF
. | TRBJ1-2 | . | TRBV6-5 | TGTGCCAGCAGTTACTCCGTCGGTATGAGGTATGGCTACACCTTC | CASSYSVGMRYGYTF
. | TRBJ1-2 | TRBD1 | TRBV6-1 | TGTGCCAGCAGTTCGACAGGGAGTCTGTGGGATGGCTACACCTTC | CASSSTGSLWDGYTF
. | TRBJ1-1 | . | TRBV2 | TGTGCCAGCACCACGACAGGGAACACTGAAGCTTTCTTT | CASTTTGNTEAFF
. | TRBJ1-5 | TRBD1 | TRBV6-1 | TGTGCCAGCACTACGGACAGGGGAAGCAATCAGCCCCAGCATTTT | CASTTDRGSNQPQHF
once | TRBJ2-3 | TRBD2 | TRBV15 | TGTGCCACCAGCAGTGATTTAGCGGGGAAGGATACGCAGTATTTT | CATSSDLAGKDTQYF
. | TRBJ1-6 | . | TRBV27 | TGTGCCAGCAGTTTAAAACAGGGAGCGAGCTCCTATAATTCACCCCTCCACTTT | CASSLKQGASSYNSPLHF
few | TRBJ2-7 | TRBD2 | TRBV28 | TGTGCCAGCAGCTCTAGTAGCGGGGGGGCGGAAGAGCAGTACTTC | CASSSSSGGAEEQYF
. | TRBJ1-2 | . | TRBV28 | TGTGCCAGCGGAGGGCGGCTTGAAGCTGGTCGCTACACCTTC | CASGGRLEAGRYTF
. | TRBJ2-1 | . | TRBV6-5 | TGTGCCAGCACCGCCCCGAGGGGGAGCTACAATGAGCAGTTCTTC | CASTAPRGSYNEQFF
. | TRBJ2-7 | TRBD2 | TRBV5-1 | TGCGCCAGCAGCTTCGGCGGGGGGAACGAGCAGTACTTC | CASSFGGGNEQYF
. | TRBJ1-6 | . | TRBV10-1 | TGCGCCAGCAGTGAGTCGAGGCAGGGGTTGTCCTATAATTCACCCCTCCACTTT | CASSESRQGLSYNSPLHF
. | TRBJ2-2 | . | TRBV28 | TGTGCCAGCAGTTTTTCTCTAGCGAGGAACACCGGGGAGCTGTTTTTT | CASSFSLARNTGELFF
. | TRBJ2-7 | TRBD1 | TRBV13 | TGTGCCAGCAGCTCCGGGACAGGGTACTACAAGCAGTACTTC | CASSSGTGYYKQYF
. | TRBJ2-7 | TRBD1 | TRBV18 | TGTGCCAGCTCACCTCAGGGGGCCATGCAAATCTACGAGCAGTACTTC | CASSPQGAMQIYEQYF
. | TRBJ2-1 | . | TRBV7-9 | TGTGCCAGCAGCTTAGTGGCACCTAGCGATGAGCAGTTCTTC | CASSLVAPSDEQFF
. | TRBJ2-1 | . | TRBV5-4 | TGTGCCAGCAGCTTAAGAGTAGAGATCAATGAGCAGTTCTTC | CASSLRVEINEQFF
. | TRBJ1-1 | . | TRBV25-1 | TGTGCCAGCAGTGGGGGACACCCGAACACTGAAGCTTTCTTT | CASSGGHPNTEAFF
. | TRBJ2-5 | TRBD2 | TRBV9 | TGTGCCAGCAGCGTAGGGTCAGCGGGGGGCCAAGAGACCCAGTACTTC | CASSVGSAGGQETQYF
. | TRBJ1-1 | . | TRBV5-1 | TGCGCCAGCAGCTTACAGCCATCCCAAAGTATGAACACTGAAGCTTTCTTT | CASSLQPSQSMNTEAFF
. | TRBJ2-5 | . | TRBV6-5 | TGTGCCAGCAGGGGGAGTTGGTACCAAGAGACCCAGTACTTC | CASRGSWYQETQYF
. | TRBJ2-7 | . | TRBV5-1 | TGCGCCAGCAGCTTGGGACAGAGCTCCTACGAGCAGTACTTC | CASSLGQSSYEQYF
. | TRBJ1-4 | . | TRBV10-3 | TGTGCCATCAGGTCCCGGCCTCTAGGTGAAAAACTGTTTTTT | CAIRSRPLGEKLFF
. | TRBJ2-7 | . | TRBV21-1 | TGTGCCATTGCGGGACTCCGGGACAGGGCGCAAGAGCAGTACTTC | CAIAGLRDRAQEQYF
. | TRBJ1-2 | . | TRBV4-1 | TGCGCCAGCAGCCAAGAGGAGACAGTCAACTATGGCTACACCTTC | CASSQEETVNYGYTF
. | TRBJ1-2 | . | TRBV5-1 | TGCGCCAGCAGCTTGGCGGGGGACAACTATGGCTACACCTTC | CASSLAGDNYGYTF
. | TRBJ1-1 | TRBD1 | TRBV18 | TGTGCCAGCTCACCCGGGACAGGGGTTTTTGAAGCTTTCTTT | CASSPGTGVFEAFF